The sequence of this TCR beta chain was determined in a study of T cell responses to AZD1222 COVID-19 vaccine. For this clone: Its antigen is undetermined.

The study, taken as a whole, reports: Unmutated regions of variants are reportedly targeted by nearly half of spike-specific TCRs.

The V and J ends lost 6 bases and 8 bases respectively, with 11 bases between them. The CDR3 sequence is 13 residues long. The germline gives CDR1 SNHLY, CDR2 FYNNEI. Only in-frame clones appear in the TCRdb table, and some are missing; sequencing was by immunoSEQ multiplex PCR. Here the sample spans 82,000 or so clones, 90% being singletons. This rearrangement joins TRBV2 to TRBJ1-6, with a possible D match to TRBD1 (6 bases). This sample comprised peripheral blood, obtained on day 0 of AZD1222 vaccination. The receptor was derived from an adult in good health. The CDR3 nucleotides are TGTGCCAGCAGGTACAGGGATGATTCACCCCTCCACTTT. It codes for CASRYRDDSPLHF.